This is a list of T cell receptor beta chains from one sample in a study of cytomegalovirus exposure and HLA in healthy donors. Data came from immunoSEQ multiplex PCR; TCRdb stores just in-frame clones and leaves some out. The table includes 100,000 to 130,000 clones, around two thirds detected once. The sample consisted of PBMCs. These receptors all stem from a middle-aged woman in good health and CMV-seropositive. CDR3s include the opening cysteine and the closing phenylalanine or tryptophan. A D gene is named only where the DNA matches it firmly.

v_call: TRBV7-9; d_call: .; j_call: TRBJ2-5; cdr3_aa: CASSSQGPETQYF
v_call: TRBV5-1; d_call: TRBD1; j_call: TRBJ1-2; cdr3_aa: CASSLEGTGAGYTF
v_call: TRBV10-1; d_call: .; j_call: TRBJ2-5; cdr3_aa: CETRGVQETQYF
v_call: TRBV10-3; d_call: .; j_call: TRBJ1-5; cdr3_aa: CAISEKGDSNQPQHF
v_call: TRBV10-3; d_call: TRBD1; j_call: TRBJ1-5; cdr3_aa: CAISEQGGGQPQHF
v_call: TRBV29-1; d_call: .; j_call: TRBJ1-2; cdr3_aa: CSVEYVNGHTF
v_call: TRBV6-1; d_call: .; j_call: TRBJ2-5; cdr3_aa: CASSEDRVETQYF
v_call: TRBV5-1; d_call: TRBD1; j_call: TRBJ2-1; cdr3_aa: CASSAGQGGIVTEQFF
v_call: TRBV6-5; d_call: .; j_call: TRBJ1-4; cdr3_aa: CASSDTFFNEKLFF
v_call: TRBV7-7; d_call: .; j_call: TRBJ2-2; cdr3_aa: CASSPSGGPGTGELFF
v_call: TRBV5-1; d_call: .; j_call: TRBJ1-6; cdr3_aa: CASSVQPLGDSPLHF
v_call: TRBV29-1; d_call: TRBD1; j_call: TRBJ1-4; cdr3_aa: CSVVGLGTGNEKLFF
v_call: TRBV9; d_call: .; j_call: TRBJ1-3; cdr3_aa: CASSVATGNSGNTIYF
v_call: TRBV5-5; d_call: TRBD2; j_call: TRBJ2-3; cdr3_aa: CASSWTSADTQYF
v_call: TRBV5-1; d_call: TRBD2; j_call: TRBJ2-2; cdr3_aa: CASSSGGDTGELFF
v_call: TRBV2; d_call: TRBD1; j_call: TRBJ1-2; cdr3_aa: CASSRTGGYGYTF
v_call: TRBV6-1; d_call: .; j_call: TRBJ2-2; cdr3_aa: CASSEWGRGWGELFF
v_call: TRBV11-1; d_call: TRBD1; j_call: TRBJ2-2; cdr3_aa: CASTAGTGETGELFF
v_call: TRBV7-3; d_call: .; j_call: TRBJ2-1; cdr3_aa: CASSSTRNEQFF
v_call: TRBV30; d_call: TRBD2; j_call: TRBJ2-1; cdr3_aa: CAWSVKPGGLYNEQFF
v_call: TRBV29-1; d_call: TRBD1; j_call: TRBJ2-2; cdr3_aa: CSVKRTGNTGELFF
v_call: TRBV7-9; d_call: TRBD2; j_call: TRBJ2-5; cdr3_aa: CASSLPLADQETQYF
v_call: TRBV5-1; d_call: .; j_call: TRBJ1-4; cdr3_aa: CASSFSADRHNEKLFF
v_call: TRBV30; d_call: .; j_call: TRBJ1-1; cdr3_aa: CAWRIVTEAFF
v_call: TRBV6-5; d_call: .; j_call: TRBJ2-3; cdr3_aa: CASSYSGTHSTDTQYF
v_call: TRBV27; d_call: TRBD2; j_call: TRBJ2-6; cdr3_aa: CASSIAGEGRPGANVLTF
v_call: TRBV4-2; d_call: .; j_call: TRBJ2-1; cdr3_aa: CASSQDSQARYNEQFF
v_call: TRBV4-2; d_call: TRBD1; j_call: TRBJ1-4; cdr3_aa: CASSQSGTGVDNEKLFF
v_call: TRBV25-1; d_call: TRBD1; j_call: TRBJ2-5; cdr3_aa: CASSSTGAFGWAQYF
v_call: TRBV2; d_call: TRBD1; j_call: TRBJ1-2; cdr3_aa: CASSEAGTAVGYTF
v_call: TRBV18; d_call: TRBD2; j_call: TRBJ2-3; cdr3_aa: CASSPPGLAGTRGETQYF
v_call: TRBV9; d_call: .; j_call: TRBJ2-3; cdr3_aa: CASSATGTPSTDTQYF
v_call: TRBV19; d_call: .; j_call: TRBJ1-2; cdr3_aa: CASIDLQGGGYTF
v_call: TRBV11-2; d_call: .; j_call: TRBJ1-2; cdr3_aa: CASSLEITRGNGYTF
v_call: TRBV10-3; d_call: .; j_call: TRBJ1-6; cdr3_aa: CAITTGLNNSPLHF
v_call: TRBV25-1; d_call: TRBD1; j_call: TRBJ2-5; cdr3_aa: CASSPRHPGQGQETQYF
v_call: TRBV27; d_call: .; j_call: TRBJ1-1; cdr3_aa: CASSLLSGQGNFF
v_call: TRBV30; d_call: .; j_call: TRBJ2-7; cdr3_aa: CAWSVPNSYEQYF
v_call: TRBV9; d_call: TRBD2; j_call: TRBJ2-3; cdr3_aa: CASSAFSGGLQTDTQYF
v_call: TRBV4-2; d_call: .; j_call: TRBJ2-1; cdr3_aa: CASSQESLRRFF
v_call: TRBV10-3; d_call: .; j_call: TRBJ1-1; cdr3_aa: CAISDRLQNTEAFF
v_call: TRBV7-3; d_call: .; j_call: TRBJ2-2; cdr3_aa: CASSRTDRGNTGELFF
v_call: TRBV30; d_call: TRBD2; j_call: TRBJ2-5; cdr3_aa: CAWASGRRTQYF
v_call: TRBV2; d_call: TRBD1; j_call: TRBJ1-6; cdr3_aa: CASSSGGPWGTPLHF
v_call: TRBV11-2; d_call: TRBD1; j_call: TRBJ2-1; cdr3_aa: CASSSGQGGYNEQFF
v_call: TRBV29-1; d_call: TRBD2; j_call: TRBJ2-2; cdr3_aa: CSVSAGDTGELFF
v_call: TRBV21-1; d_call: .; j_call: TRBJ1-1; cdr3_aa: CASNSSNTEAFF
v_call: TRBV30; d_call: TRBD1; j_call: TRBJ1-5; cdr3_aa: CAWSPGQGARYNQPQHF
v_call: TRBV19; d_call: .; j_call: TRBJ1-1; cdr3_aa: CASSSGANTEAFF